Here is one TCR beta chain with its context. Antigen: not known. This PCR relied on a set of 60 Vbeta primers and 13 Jbeta primers. Here immunoSEQ multiplex PCR was the method, and the copy in TCRdb shows in-frame clones only, minus some. This sample has 110,000 or so clones; over 75% occur once, and the top ten carry 2.5%. With V trimmed by 5 bases and J by 2 bases, 6 bases remained unmatched. The CDR3 has 15 residues. The germline V gene encodes CDR1 MNHEY and CDR2 SVGAGI. These data belong to a study of cytomegalovirus exposure and HLA in healthy donors. For the study at large: An early release of data contained approximately 80 million unique TCRs, which came from HLA-typed donors. Findings and caveats of the study: In a later analysis, compared with equally common non-associated chains, HLA-associated beta chains were more expanded. Reports credit the classifier with highly specific, highly sensitive diagnosis of cytomegalovirus status. Productive rates of about 90% or about 30% were seen for most TCR beta V segments in an earlier analysis.

V gene TRBV6-5 combines with J gene TRBJ2-7, with TRBD1 matching over 10 bases. This receptor was obtained from a woman aged 18-35 years in good health and CMV-seronegative. Sequencing was performed on PBMCs. The CDR3: CASSPGQGGAYEQYV. CDR3 nucleotides: TGTGCCAGCAGTCCCGGACAGGGGGGTGCCTACGAGCAGTACGTC.